This T cell receptor beta chain was retrieved from a study of blood T cells in healthy people across ages. Germline loops: CDR1 LGHDT, CDR2 YNNKEL (reference sequence). This CDR3 region has 13 residues. Trimming pared 3 bases from V and 4 bases from J, leaving 9 bases between. A remark on this clonotype: The antigen is not known.

With a J-beta primer mix and a sample-barcoded 5' primer, a second PCR ran 7 to 11 cycles. TCRdb used MiXCR to reprocess the 5' RACE reads, holding one entry per CDR3 protein. Of 2 million or so distinct CDR3 sequences in the sample, about 49% were seen once. Overall study results and limits: Diversity of TCR beta correlated strongly with naive T cell percentage. Because sorting was not performed, PBMCs prevented conclusive naive versus antigen-experienced comparison.

What was sequenced was blood. V and J are TRBV3-1 and TRBJ1-2; D is ambiguous. This receptor was taken from a woman between 40 and 50 years old in good health. CDR3: CASSHEGSYGYTF. The CDR3, as DNA: TGTGCCAGCAGCCATGAAGGGTCCTATGGCTACACCTTC.